Each of the 9 T cell receptor beta chains below was sequenced from the same sample in a study of human T cells and chemical hapten exposure. TCRdb fed the RACE reads into MiXCR, producing one record per CDR3 protein. The profile shows about 260,000 distinct CDR3 sequences, more than 6.5% of them singletons. As to time point: pre-sensitization, week 0. Treatment specified: therapeutic diphenylcyclopropenone sensitization with weekly scalp DPC. The source material was whole blood, sampled in connection with sensitization to the hapten diphenylcyclopropenone (DPC). Every receptor here comes from a middle-aged woman with alopecia areata. Some clones in this sample may be carry-over from other donors' samples.

This clonotype came up a few times. The chain uses TRBV12-3 or TRBV12-4 and TRBJ2-1, with D maybe TRBD2 (6 bases). CDR3 length: 15 amino acids. Trimming cost V 3 bases and J 9 bases, with 18 bases left between them. The CDR3, as DNA: TGTGCCAGCAGTTTCACCTCGGTAGTGGGAGGTGAGCAGTTCTTC. This gives the protein CASSFTSVVGGEQFF.

V and J are TRBV12-3 or TRBV12-4 and TRBJ1-6; 7 positions agree with TRBD1. V trimming: 7 bases; J trimming: 7 bases; junction bases outside the gene matches: 7. This CDR3 has 14 amino acids. The CDR3 is CASTWNRGNSPLHF. The CDR3 DNA sequence: TGTGCCAGCACATGGAACAGGGGAAATTCACCCCTCCACTTT.

The CDR3 DNA follows: TGCAGTGCTAGTACCCCCGGGAACACCGGGGAGCTGTTTTTT. Its translation: CSASTPGNTGELFF. The chain employs TRBV20-1 and TRBJ2-2; D ambiguous. Germline CDR1 is DFQATT and CDR2 is SNEGSKA (reference sequence). Trimming removed 3 bases at V and 1 base at J, with 9 bases between. The CDR3 is 14 amino acids.

The table lists this clonotype with a few counts. The CDR3 sequence is CASSLGSTSTNEKLFF. DNA for the CDR3: TGTGCCAGCAGCTTGGGTTCCACCTCAACTAATGAAAAACTGTTTTTT. The rearrangement uses TRBV5-4 and TRBJ1-4; D gene ambiguous. Germline values: CDR1 SGHNT, CDR2 YYREEE (reference sequence). The CDR3 has 16 amino acids. The V end lost 0 bases, the J end lost 0 bases, and 9 bases lay between the germline ends. The whole variable domain, filled in from reference TRBV5-4 and TRBJ1-4, reads ETGVTQSPTHLIKTRGQQVTLRCSSQSGHNTVSWYQQALGQGPQFIFQYYREEENGRGNFPPRFSGLQFPNYSSELNVNALELDDSALYLCASSLGSTSTNEKLFFGSGTQLSVL.

This clonotype showed up many times. The chain uses TRBV7-6 and TRBJ2-3; D possibly corresponds to TRBD1 (6 bases). The germline gives CDR1 SGHVS, CDR2 FNYEAQ. V was shortened by 5 bases and J by 2 bases, with 14 bases between the two germline ends. CDR3 size: 15 residues. DNA of the CDR3: TGTGCCAGCAGCGCTGGACAGCCACCCACAGATACGCAGTATTTT. Translation: CASSAGQPPTDTQYF.

A few counts support this clonotype. The CDR3 reads CASSLLIRADTQYF. The CDR3 nucleotides are TGTGCCAGCAGTTTATTGATCCGGGCGGATACGCAGTATTTT. The V gene is TRBV28, the J gene TRBJ2-3; D gene ambiguous. Trimming left V 1 base short and J 6 bases short, with 11 bases between. The germline gives CDR1 MDHEN, CDR2 SYDVKM. CDR3 length: 14 residues.

This clonotype is a singleton in its sample. The chain uses TRBV6-6 and TRBJ2-4; D unclear. The CDR3 has 16 residues. Germline-derived CDR1 and CDR2 are MNHNY and SVGAGI (reference sequence). The V end lost 6 bases, the J end lost 3 bases, and 18 bases lay between the germline ends. Here the CDR3 reads CASRSRYSMGKNIQYF. The CDR3 DNA sequence: TGTGCCAGCAGGTCAAGGTACTCGATGGGCAAAAACATTCAGTACTTC.

The J gene is TRBJ1-1, the V gene TRBV6-2 or TRBV6-3; a weak D match, TRBD1 (6 bases). With 5 bases removed from V and 2 bases from J, the gap between germline ends came to 9 bases. This CDR3 has 13 residues. CDR1 is MNHEY, CDR2 SVGEGT, per germline. The CDR3 nucleotides read TGTGCCAGCAGTGGACAGCGTAACACTGAAGCTTTCTTT. Translated: CASSGQRNTEAFF.

This clonotype was seen only a few times. The gene calls are TRBV19 and TRBJ1-4; D remains unclear. The V gene's germline CDR1 is LNHDA and CDR2 SQIVND (reference sequence). CDR3 size: 16 residues. Trimming took 3 bases from V and 0 from J, leaving 11 bases between them. Here the CDR3 reads CASSIVPQATNEKLFF. The DNA for the CDR3 is TGTGCCAGTAGTATTGTGCCGCAGGCAACTAATGAAAAACTGTTTTTT.